This passage covers 20 T cell receptor beta chains from one sample sequenced in a study of blood T cells in healthy people across ages. Using a J-beta primer mix together with a sample-barcoded 5' primer, a second PCR was run for roughly 7 to 12 cycles. A single record per CDR3 protein comes from TCRdb applying MiXCR to the 5' RACE reads. The sample includes 700,000 to 850,000 distinct CDR3 sequences, roughly 53% of them seen just once. The material sequenced was blood. The receptor source for this set is a man older than 75 in good health.

CDR3 amino acids: CASTGLSGSYEQYF. In DNA form, the CDR3 reads TGCGCCAGCACTGGACTAAGCGGGAGCTACGAGCAGTACTTC. The chain combines TRBV10-2 with TRBJ2-7; TRBD2 matches at 8 bases. V lost 7 bases, J lost 3 bases, and 8 bases stayed unmatched. Per germline, CDR1 WSHSY and CDR2 SAAADI. The CDR3 extends over 14 amino acids.

The gene calls are TRBV14 and TRBJ2-7; D unresolved. V was clipped by 4 bases and J by 5 bases, with 12 bases between them. The germline CDR1 and CDR2 sequences are SGHDN and FVKESK. CDR3 size: 13 residues. The CDR3 DNA follows: TGTGCCAGCAGCCGCGCTATCAACGACGAGCAGTACTTC. Translating gives CASSRAINDEQYF.

The rearrangement uses TRBV20-1 and TRBJ2-4; no reliable D call. In germline, CDR1 is DFQATT, CDR2 SNEGSKA (reference sequence). This CDR3 spans 13 amino acids. Trimming cost V 3 bases and J 6 bases, with 12 bases left between them. The DNA for the CDR3 is TGCAGTGCTAGTGTGTCTAGTACAAACATTCAGTACTTC. It encodes CSASVSSTNIQYF.

This chain uses TRBV20-1 with TRBJ2-7, with D perhaps TRBD1 (6 bases). Germline CDR1 reads DFQATT; CDR2 reads SNEGSKA (reference sequence). The CDR3 runs to 14 residues. V was shortened by 0 bases and J by 3 bases, with 12 bases between the two germline ends. CDR3 protein: CSARDIGGGYEQYF. The DNA for the CDR3 is TGCAGTGCTAGAGATATTGGGGGCGGCTACGAGCAGTACTTC.

This chain joins TRBV3-1 and TRBJ2-5, with no clear D. The V end was cut by 4 bases, the J end by 1 base, with 16 bases between. The CDR3 is made up of 16 amino acids. CDR1 and CDR2 from the germline V gene are LGHDT and YNNKEL (reference sequence). The CDR3 nucleotides read TGTGCCAGCAGCCCACGGGCCGCCGCCCCCCAAGAGACCCAGTACTTC. Residues: CASSPRAAAPQETQYF.

This clonotype came up a few times. V gene TRBV29-1 combines with J gene TRBJ2-7; 11 nucleotides match TRBD2. CDR1 is SQVTM and CDR2 is ANQGSEA in the germline V gene. Trimming cost V 8 bases and J 1 base; bases outside gene matches: 4. This CDR3 has 13 amino acids. The CDR3 DNA reads TGCAGCAGCCGACTAGCGGGGTCCTACGAGCAGTACTTC. It specifies CSSRLAGSYEQYF.

The rearrangement joins TRBV24-1 to TRBJ2-1; the D call may be TRBD1 or TRBD2 (5 bases each). The CDR3 extends over 15 amino acids. From germline, CDR1 is KGHDR and CDR2 SFDVKD. Between the trimmed V and J ends, which lost 0 bases and 10 bases, there was a span of 15 bases. The CDR3 spells CATSDLRDPGREQFF. In DNA form, the CDR3 reads TGTGCCACCAGTGATTTGCGGGACCCCGGTCGCGAGCAGTTCTTC.

This clonotype showed up just a few times. The rearrangement uses TRBV25-1 and TRBJ1-3; TRBD1 agrees at 9 bases. The germline V gene has CDR1 MGHDK and CDR2 SYGVNS. The V gene end was trimmed by 3 bases and the J gene end by 0 bases; junction bases not matched to a gene: 15. There are 20 residues in the CDR3. This chain's CDR3 is CASSETPGQGLSRSGNTIYF. The CDR3 DNA sequence: TGTGCCAGCAGTGAGACTCCGGGACAGGGCCTATCCCGCTCTGGAAACACCATATATTTT.

Concerning this clonotype itself: The junction differs from germline at one of its ends, possibly a read error. The chain recombines TRBV20-1 with TRBJ2-3; maybe TRBD1 (6 bases). The CDR3 contains 16 residues. The germline V gene has CDR1 DFQATT and CDR2 SNEGSKA (reference sequence). The CDR3 nucleotides are TGTAGTGCTGACCGGGAAGCGGACAGCTACACAGATACGCAGTATTTT. This gives the protein CSADREADSYTDTQYF.

V gene TRBV15 combines with J gene TRBJ2-5; D is perhaps TRBD1 or TRBD2 (5 bases each). The last part of the DNA fits TRBJ2-7 better; the J call may be wrong. Germline V CDR1 and CDR2: LNHNV, YYDKDF (reference sequence). This CDR3 region has 16 residues. The CDR3 nucleotides read TGTGCCACCAGCAGAGGGCCGGGACCGGGCCAGGACGAGCAGTACTTC. It translates to CATSRGPGPGQDEQYF.

The table lists this clonotype with a few counts. This chain joins TRBV28 and TRBJ2-7; possible D gene TRBD1, 7 bases. Trimming cost V 3 bases and J 3 bases, with 12 bases left between them. The germline CDR1 and CDR2 sequences are MDHEN and SYDVKM. This CDR3 region has 14 residues. The CDR3 bases are TGTGCCAGCAGTTTGGAGGGACAGCTCTACGAGCAGTACTTC. This gives the protein CASSLEGQLYEQYF.

This chain connects TRBV28 to TRBJ2-5; a possible D gene is TRBD1 (5 bases). Trimming cost V 10 bases and J 11 bases, with 26 bases left between them. CDR1 is MDHEN, CDR2 SYDVKM, per germline. The CDR3 runs to 14 residues. CDR3 region: CATEGRQGYNEQYF. Here the CDR3 DNA reads TGTGCCACCGAAGGTCGGCAGGGATACAATGAGCAGTACTTC. Full variable domain (remainder filled in from reference TRBV28 and TRBJ2-5): DVKVTQSSRYLVKRTGEKVFLECVQDMDHENMFWYRQDPGLGLRLIYFSYDVKMKEKGDIPEGYSVSREKKERFSLILESASTNQTSMYLCATEGRQGYNEQYFGPGTRLLVL.

The V and J genes are TRBV2 and TRBJ1-2; D gene unclear. In germline, CDR1 is SNHLY, CDR2 FYNNEI. V was cut by 6 bases and J by 2 bases, with 7 bases left in between. The CDR3 totals 12 residues. The DNA for the CDR3 is TGTGCCAGCAGGAGGGAGAACTATGGCTACACCTTC. This codes for CASRRENYGYTF.

The genes are TRBV7-2 and TRBJ2-1; no firm D call. This CDR3 comprises 12 residues. CDR1 is SGHTA and CDR2 is FQGNSA in the germline V gene. Trimming cost V 5 bases and J 12 bases, with 14 bases left between them. CDR3 bases: TGTGCCAGCAGCGGACCGAATGAGCTGCAGTTCTTC. Amino acid sequence: CASSGPNELQFF.

This chain connects TRBV20-1 to TRBJ1-5, with 7 nucleotides matching TRBD1. Germline lookup yields CDR1 DFQATT and CDR2 SNEGSKA (reference sequence). This CDR3 region has 15 residues. After removal of 5 bases from V and 3 bases from J, the junction contained 10 bases not matched to a gene. The CDR3 DNA reads TGCAGTGCTGAAGGGGGCCGGGGGATCAATCAGCCCCAGCATTTT. Translating it yields CSAEGGRGINQPQHF.

This clonotype was observed a handful of times. The rearrangement links TRBV29-1 to TRBJ2-5; 14 bases map to TRBD2. This CDR3 spans 14 amino acids. The V and J ends lost 6 bases and 5 bases, in that order; junction bases with no gene match: 5. Per germline, CDR1 SQVTM and CDR2 ANQGSEA. CDR3 sequence (DNA): TGCAGCGTCCAGGGACTAGCGGGAGCGGAGACCCAGTACTTC. Amino acid sequence: CSVQGLAGAETQYF.

This clonotype was counted between two and nine times. The CDR3 reads CASRSTGGGYGYTF. The CDR3 nucleotides are TGTGCCAGCAGATCGACAGGGGGCGGCTATGGCTACACCTTC. This chain uses TRBV12-3 or TRBV12-4 with TRBJ1-2; the match to TRBD1 covers 10 bases. The CDR3 has 14 residues. The V gene end was trimmed by 6 bases and the J gene end by 4 bases; junction bases not matched to a gene: 5.

The sample holds a few counts of this clonotype. This chain links TRBV12-3 or TRBV12-4 with TRBJ2-1, with D perhaps TRBD1 (5 bases). V was pared by 2 bases and J by 8 bases, with 10 bases between. This CDR3 is built from 13 residues. The CDR3 is CASSLSQGYEQFF. CDR3 sequence (DNA): TGTGCCAGCAGTTTATCCCAGGGTTATGAGCAGTTCTTC.

V is TRBV20-1 and J is TRBJ2-1; D perhaps matches TRBD2 (5 bases). In germline, CDR1 is DFQATT, CDR2 SNEGSKA (reference sequence). The V gene lost 3 bases and the J gene lost 7 bases, with 16 bases spanning the gap. This CDR3 region has 14 residues. The CDR3 DNA is TGCAGTGCTAGTATAAGCGGATTGGGTAATGAGCAGTTCTTC. Protein sequence: CSASISGLGNEQFF.

The rearrangement links TRBV2 to TRBJ2-7; a weak D match, TRBD2 (5 bases). The germline V gene has CDR1 SNHLY and CDR2 FYNNEI. The CDR3 totals 15 residues. The V and J ends lost 2 bases and 1 base respectively, with 12 bases between them. The chain's CDR3 is CASSERVWRSYEQYF. The CDR3, as DNA: TGTGCCAGCAGTGAAAGGGTCTGGAGGTCCTACGAGCAGTACTTC.